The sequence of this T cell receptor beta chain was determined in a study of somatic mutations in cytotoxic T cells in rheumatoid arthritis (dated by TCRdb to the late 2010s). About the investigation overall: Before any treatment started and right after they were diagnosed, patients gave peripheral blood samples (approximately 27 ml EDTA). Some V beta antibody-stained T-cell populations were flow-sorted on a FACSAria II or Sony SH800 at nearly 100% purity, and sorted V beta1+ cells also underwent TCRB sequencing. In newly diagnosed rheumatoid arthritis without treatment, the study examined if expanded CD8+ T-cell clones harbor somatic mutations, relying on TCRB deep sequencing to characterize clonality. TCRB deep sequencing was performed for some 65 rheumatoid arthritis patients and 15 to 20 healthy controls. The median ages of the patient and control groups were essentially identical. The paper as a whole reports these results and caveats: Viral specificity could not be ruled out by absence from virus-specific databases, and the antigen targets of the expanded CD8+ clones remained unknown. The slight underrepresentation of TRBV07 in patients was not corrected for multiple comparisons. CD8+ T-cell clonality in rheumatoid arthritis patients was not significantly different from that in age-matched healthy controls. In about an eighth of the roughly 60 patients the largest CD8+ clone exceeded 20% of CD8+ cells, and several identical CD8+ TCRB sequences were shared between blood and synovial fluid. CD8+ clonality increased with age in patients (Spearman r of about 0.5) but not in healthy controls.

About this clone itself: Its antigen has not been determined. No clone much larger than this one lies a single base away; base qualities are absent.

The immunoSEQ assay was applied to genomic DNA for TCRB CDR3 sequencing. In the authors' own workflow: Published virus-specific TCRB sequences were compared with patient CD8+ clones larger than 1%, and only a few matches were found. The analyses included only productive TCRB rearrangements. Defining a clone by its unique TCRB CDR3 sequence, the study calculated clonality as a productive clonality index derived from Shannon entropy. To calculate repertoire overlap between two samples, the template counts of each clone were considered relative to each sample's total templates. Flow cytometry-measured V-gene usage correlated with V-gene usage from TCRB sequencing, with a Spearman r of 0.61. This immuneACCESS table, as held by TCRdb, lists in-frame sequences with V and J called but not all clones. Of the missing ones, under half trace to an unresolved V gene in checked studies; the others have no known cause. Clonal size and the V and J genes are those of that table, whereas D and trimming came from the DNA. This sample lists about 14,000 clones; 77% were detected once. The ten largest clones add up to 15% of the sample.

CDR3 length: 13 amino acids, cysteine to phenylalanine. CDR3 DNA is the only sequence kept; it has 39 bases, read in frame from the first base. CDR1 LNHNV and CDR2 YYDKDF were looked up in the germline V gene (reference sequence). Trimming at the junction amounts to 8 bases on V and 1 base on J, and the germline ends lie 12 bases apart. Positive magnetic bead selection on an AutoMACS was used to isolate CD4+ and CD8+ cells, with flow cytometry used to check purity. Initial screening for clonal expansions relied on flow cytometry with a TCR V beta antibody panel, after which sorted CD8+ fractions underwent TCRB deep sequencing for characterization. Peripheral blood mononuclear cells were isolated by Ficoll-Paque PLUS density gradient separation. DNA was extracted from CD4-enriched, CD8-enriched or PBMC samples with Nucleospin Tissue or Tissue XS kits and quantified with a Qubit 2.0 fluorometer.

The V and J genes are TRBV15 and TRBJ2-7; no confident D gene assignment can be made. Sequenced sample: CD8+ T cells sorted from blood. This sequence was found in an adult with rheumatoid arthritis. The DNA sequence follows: TGTGCCACCGGGGTGAGGCAATCCTACGAGCAGTACTTC. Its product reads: CATGVRQSYEQYF.